These 18 T cell receptor beta chains share one sample of origin, sequenced in a study of identical twins. TCRdb re-called the 5' RACE reads with MiXCR, one entry per CDR3 protein. The sample yields 1.5 million or so distinct CDR3 sequences, under 35% seen once. The material sequenced was cord blood. Receptor source: a newborn girl in good health.

The chain couples TRBV12-3 or TRBV12-4 to TRBJ2-7; D is undetermined. The tail of the sequence fits TRBJ2-5 better, so the J call may be wrong. The CDR3 has 15 amino acids. The CDR3: CASISQIGMTETQYF. CDR3 nucleotides: TGTGCCAGCATCAGCCAGATCGGTATGACGGAGACCCAGTACTTC.

Only a few counts were recorded for this clonotype. V usage is TRBV2 and J usage is TRBJ2-2; maybe TRBD2 (6 bases). V lost 6 bases and J lost 6, with 14 bases in between. Germline assignment: CDR1 SNHLY and CDR2 FYNNEI. The CDR3 length is 14 residues. The CDR3 nucleotides read TGTGCCAGCAGACCGGGGGATTGGGCCGGGGAGCTGTTTTTT. Amino acids: CASRPGDWAGELFF.

The chain recombines TRBV9 with TRBJ2-1; weak D call: TRBD2 (6 bases). Germline loops: CDR1 SGDLS, CDR2 YYNGEE. This CDR3 comprises 15 residues. Deletions cut 4 bases from V and 7 bases from J, with 18 bases between. CDR3 bases: TGTGCCAGCAGCCGAGGAGGGAGGCTGGGAAATGAGCAGTTCTTC. Protein product: CASSRGGRLGNEQFF.

This clonotype appeared a single time. This clone may be a read error of a much larger clone one base away. J is TRBJ2-4 and V is TRBV10-3, with D perhaps matching TRBD1 (6 bases). CDR3 length equals 16 residues. Trimming removed 3 bases at V and 5 bases at J, with 17 bases between. Germline-derived CDR1 and CDR2 are ENHRY and SYGVKD. CDR3 sequence reads: CAISDRGQGAENIQYF. As DNA, the CDR3 is TGTGCCATCAGTGACAGGGGACAAGGGGCCGAAAACATTCAGTACTTC.

The chain has TRBV5-1 and TRBJ1-1; D might be TRBD1 (5 bases). The V end was cut by 4 bases, the J end by 0 bases, with 13 bases between. The CDR3 totals 15 residues. CDR1 is SGHRS, CDR2 YFSETQ, per germline. The DNA for the CDR3 is TGCGCCAGCAGCGAACAGGACGGCATGAACACTGAAGCTTTCTTT. Amino acids: CASSEQDGMNTEAFF.

This clonotype was seen more than once but under ten times. This chain joins TRBV4-2 and TRBJ2-5, with D uncertain. Germline-derived CDR1 and CDR2 are LGHNA and YNFKEQ. Trimming removed 0 bases from V and 11 bases from J, with 16 bases in between. CDR3 size: 14 residues. The CDR3 region is CASSQDLVDNEQYF. The CDR3 coding sequence is TGTGCCAGCAGCCAAGATCTGGTAGACAATGAGCAGTACTTC.

This clonotype was seen more than once but under ten times. The CDR3 sequence: CASSDEREKNIQYF. For the CDR3, the DNA is TGTGCCAGCAGTGACGAAAGGGAAAAAAACATTCAGTACTTC. The chain combines TRBV2 with TRBJ2-4; D uncertain. Trimming took 3 bases from V and 4 from J, leaving 10 bases between them. Germline-derived CDR1 and CDR2 are SNHLY and FYNNEI. CDR3 length equals 14 residues.

Details on this clonotype: Just one base apart from a much larger clone, this may be a read error. V and J are TRBV20-1 and TRBJ2-1, with 9 bases that match TRBD2. The V segment lost 4 bases and the J segment 9 bases; nucleotides outside the gene matches: 7. The CDR3 length is 13 residues. The germline V gene has CDR1 DFQATT and CDR2 SNEGSKA (reference sequence). For the CDR3, the DNA is TGCAGTGCTATGGGACTAGCCGGGAGTGAGCAGTTCTTC. Encoded protein: CSAMGLAGSEQFF.

This clonotype was seen repeatedly, ten times or more. The V gene is TRBV29-1, the J gene TRBJ2-4, with TRBD1 identical over 10 bases. Germline V gene lookup returns CDR1 SQVTM and CDR2 ANQGSEA. After removal of 4 bases from V and 6 bases from J, the junction contained 6 bases not matched to a gene. The CDR3 spans 14 residues. The CDR3 spells CSVAGQGGGNIQYF. The CDR3 nucleotides read TGCAGCGTTGCCGGACAGGGGGGAGGAAACATTCAGTACTTC. Drawing the rest from reference TRBV29-1 and TRBJ2-4, the complete variable domain is SAVISQKPSRDICQRGTSLTIQCQVDSQVTMMFWYRQQPGQSLTLIATANQGSEATYESGFVIDKFPISRPNLTFSTLTVSNMSPEDSSIYLCSVAGQGGGNIQYFGAGTRLSVL.

The rearrangement uses TRBV10-3 and TRBJ1-4; TRBD1 aligns across 7 bases. J lost 6 bases, V lost 10 bases, and 8 bases had no gene match. Germline CDR1 and CDR2: ENHRY and SYGVKD. The CDR3 runs to 13 residues. In DNA form, the CDR3 reads TGTGCCACCGCAGACAGGGACTATGAAAAACTGTTTTTT. It is translated as CATADRDYEKLFF.

The count of this clonotype is one. The J gene is TRBJ1-3, the V gene TRBV6-5; 7 positions agree with TRBD1. The CDR3 consists of 16 residues. Germline loops: CDR1 MNHEY, CDR2 SVGAGI. V was clipped by 4 bases and J by 7 bases; unmatched bases: 13. The CDR3 DNA reads TGTGCCAGCAGTTTGGGACAGTTTTCCTCATCCAACACCATATATTTT. Translation gives CASSLGQFSSSNTIYF.

The J gene is TRBJ1-5, the V gene TRBV20-1; D unresolved. V shed 5 bases and J shed 5 bases, with 10 bases lying between them. The CDR3 is 12 residues long. Germline loops: CDR1 DFQATT, CDR2 SNEGSKA (reference sequence). Written as DNA, the CDR3 is TGCAGTGCTGGTTACATGGATCAGCCCCAGCATTTT. It translates to CSAGYMDQPQHF.

This clonotype was seen a few times. The rearrangement links TRBV20-1 to TRBJ2-3; TRBD2 might be the D (5 bases). The CDR3 has 15 amino acids. Germline assignment: CDR1 DFQATT and CDR2 SNEGSKA (reference sequence). The V end lost 6 bases, the J end lost 7 bases, and 23 bases lay between the germline ends. The DNA of the CDR3 is TGCAGTGCGACCCGTCTAGCCCCCGCCGGTCATACGCAGTATTTT. The encoded protein is CSATRLAPAGHTQYF.

Ten or more counts support this clonotype. The chain recombines TRBV12-3 or TRBV12-4 with TRBJ1-2; D ambiguous. The V gene lost 7 bases and the J gene lost 5 bases, with 17 bases spanning the gap. The CDR3 sequence is 14 residues long. Written as DNA, the CDR3 is TGTGCCAGCATGTTCGGACGGCGGCTATATGGCTACACCTTC. It yields the protein CASMFGRRLYGYTF.

This clonotype turned up a few times. The chain recombines TRBV15 with TRBJ2-5; 8 bases fit TRBD1. Germline CDR1 reads LNHNV; CDR2 reads YYDKDF (reference sequence). CDR3 length: 15 residues. Trimming removed 5 bases from V and 5 bases from J; junction bases left unmatched: 10. DNA for the CDR3: TGTGCCACCAGCCGGCGTCAGGGGGCAGATGAGACCCAGTACTTC. This translates into CATSRRQGADETQYF.

This rearrangement joins TRBV6-4 to TRBJ1-1; D perhaps matches TRBD1 (6 bases). V dropped 6 bases and J dropped 5 bases, with 19 bases sitting between them. This CDR3 comprises 15 residues. CDR1 and CDR2 from the germline V gene are MRHNA and SNTAGT. In nucleotides, the CDR3 is TGTGCCAGCAGCCCGACAGGTAGCAGGAATACTGAAGCTTTCTTT. Protein product: CASSPTGSRNTEAFF.

This clonotype has more than one count but fewer than ten. The chain joins TRBV28 to TRBJ2-7; 7 bases are shared with TRBD1. The ends lost 4 bases at V and 0 bases at J; junction bases unmatched: 6. This CDR3 is built from 15 residues. Germline loops: CDR1 MDHEN, CDR2 SYDVKM. CDR3 in amino acids: CASSSPGQPSYEQYF. The CDR3 DNA sequence: TGTGCCAGCAGTTCGCCGGGACAGCCCTCCTACGAGCAGTACTTC.

This clonotype was seen a few times. The rearrangement links TRBV20-1 to TRBJ1-5; D not resolved. Germline CDR1 and CDR2: DFQATT and SNEGSKA (reference sequence). The germline V and J ends were trimmed by 3 bases and 3 bases, with 9 bases remaining between them. This CDR3 spans 13 amino acids. For the CDR3, the DNA is TGCAGTGCTAGGCGCAGGTACAATCAGCCCCAGCATTTT. Translation: CSARRRYNQPQHF.